This T cell receptor beta chain originates from a study of T cell responses to AZD1222 COVID-19 vaccine. A word on this clone: Its cognate antigen is unknown.

Study results and limitations: It was only a handful of AZD1222 recipients who were seropositive at baseline.

The data were produced by immunoSEQ multiplex PCR, yet TCRdb's version contains in-frame clones alone and is incomplete. This sample has over 45,000 clones, with approximately 86% found just once. In germline, CDR1 is LNHDA, CDR2 SQIVND (reference sequence). The CDR3 contains 15 residues. The junction had 7 bases not matched to a gene; V was cut back by 6 bases and J by 2 bases. The TCR comes from an adult in good health. This material consisted of peripheral blood, taken on day 0 of AZD1222 vaccination. This chain connects TRBV19 to TRBJ1-3; 7 bases agree with TRBD1. The DNA for the CDR3 is TGTGCCAGTAGCACAACAGGGGATGCTGGAAACACCATATATTTT. It encodes CASSTTGDAGNTIYF.